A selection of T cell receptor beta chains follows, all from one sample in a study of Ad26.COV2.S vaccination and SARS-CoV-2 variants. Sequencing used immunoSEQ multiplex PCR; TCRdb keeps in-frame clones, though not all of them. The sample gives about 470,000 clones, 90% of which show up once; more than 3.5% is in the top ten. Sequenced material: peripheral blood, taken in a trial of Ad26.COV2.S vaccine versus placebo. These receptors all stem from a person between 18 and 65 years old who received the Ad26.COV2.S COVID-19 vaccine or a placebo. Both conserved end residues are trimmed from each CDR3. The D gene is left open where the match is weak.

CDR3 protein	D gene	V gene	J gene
ASKTGDPGWGYT	NA	TRBV23-1	TRBJ1-2
ASSQTRTDTQY	NA	TRBV3-1/TRBV3-2	TRBJ2-3
ASSLEARGYGYT	NA	TRBV5-5	TRBJ1-2
ASSLRGRVQETQY	TRBD2	TRBV7-9	TRBJ2-5
ASSLISDTGELF	NA	TRBV5-4	TRBJ2-2
ASSPVGRNSPLH	NA	TRBV11-2	TRBJ1-6
ASSLSDTGELF	NA	TRBV27	TRBJ2-2
ASSTGGAGSVEAF	NA	TRBV5-1	TRBJ1-1
ASSLPAQGAVTGELF	TRBD1	TRBV5-4	TRBJ2-2
ASSPTGQGVQY	TRBD1	TRBV18	TRBJ2-3
ASSPWARVGDTEAF	NA	TRBV18	TRBJ1-1
ASSSTAMGQETQY	NA	TRBV7-9	TRBJ2-5
ASSLDRGWNEQF	TRBD1	TRBV7-2	TRBJ2-1
ASSLYVGLAGNTGELF	TRBD2	TRBV7-9	TRBJ2-2
ASSLDRAPSNTEAF	TRBD1	TRBV6-2/TRBV6-3	TRBJ1-1
ASSKLLAGDTDTQY	TRBD2	TRBV28	TRBJ2-3
ASTGAARAF	NA	TRBV28	TRBJ1-1
ASSSWVSTGELF	NA	TRBV11-2	TRBJ2-2
ASSRLGGDSSSGANVLT	NA	TRBV3-1/TRBV3-2	TRBJ2-6
AWSGDRASGNTIY	NA	TRBV30	TRBJ1-3
ASSLESGYEQY	NA	TRBV12-3/TRBV12-4	TRBJ2-7
SVEDRTGETSGNTIY	TRBD1	TRBV29-1	TRBJ1-3
ASSPEAGDGDEQY	TRBD2	TRBV28	TRBJ2-7
ASGPATGGSYEQY	NA	TRBV25-1	TRBJ2-7
AISSRQDYNEQF	NA	TRBV10-3	TRBJ2-1
ASSRRGISYEQY	NA	TRBV16	TRBJ2-7
ASSFMGDWRRSGNTIY	NA	TRBV28	TRBJ1-3
ASSQSGEGQPQH	NA	TRBV18	TRBJ1-5
ASSLPGGNQPQH	NA	TRBV7-9	TRBJ1-5
ASSPGIFAGGGGVEQY	TRBD2	TRBV4-1	TRBJ2-7
ASSLPSGDTGELF	TRBD2	TRBV5-6	TRBJ2-2
ASSSRTELNSPLH	NA	TRBV6-6	TRBJ1-6
ASSASEWGTGVEQY	TRBD1	TRBV9	TRBJ2-7
ASSQFGQAGGTEAF	TRBD1	TRBV5-1	TRBJ1-1
ASSLWVSDTDTQY	NA	TRBV27	TRBJ2-3
ASSLNALQETQY	NA	TRBV7-2	TRBJ2-5
ASSSGRLAGAGETQY	TRBD2	TRBV11-2	TRBJ2-5
ASSLVASPTFATDTQY	NA	TRBV5-4	TRBJ2-3
ASSEGRVRANEKLF	NA	TRBV25-1	TRBJ1-4
ASSPGTSGEADTQY	TRBD2	TRBV4-3	TRBJ2-3
ASTLSGANTGELF	TRBD2	TRBV6-5	TRBJ2-2
ASSLDGQGLGEQY	NA	TRBV13	TRBJ2-7
AWSEGNYGYT	NA	TRBV30	TRBJ1-2
ASALRGGSTDTQY	TRBD2	TRBV4-2	TRBJ2-3
ASSRGQGEANVLT	TRBD1	TRBV7-9	TRBJ2-6
ASSSGTSGRNEQF	TRBD2	TRBV6-5	TRBJ2-1
ASSSGLQPQH	NA	TRBV7-8	TRBJ1-5
ASSDGGAQY	TRBD2	TRBV6-2/TRBV6-3	TRBJ2-5